The rows below give T cell receptor beta chains drawn from one sample of a study of HIV-infected patients and healthy controls. MiXCR was run by TCRdb on the 5' RACE reads, yielding one entry per CDR3 protein. The sample holds approximately 64,000 distinct CDR3 sequences, 15% to 20% seen once. Sequenced sample: CD4+ T cells from blood. The origin of the receptors is a human donor in good health. CDR3s include the opening cysteine and the closing phenylalanine or tryptophan. Some rows mark clone size as missing; the rest say once, few, many or name a class of expanded clone.

>15|many|TRBV6-2/TRBV6-3
CASSTGQGVSYEQYF
>14|NA|TRBV30
CAWTRDRTGNTIYF
>13|many|TRBV2
CASRAGPSQPQHF
>12|many|TRBV7-9
CASSLGQAASTF
>13|many|TRBV5-1
CASRRSGHTEAFF
>14|many|TRBV11-2
CASSFPERRDTQYF
>17|few|TRBV6-2/TRBV6-3
CASSPARAGGSNQPQHF
>16|many|TRBV20-1
CSADPGDRGPASEQFF
>15|few|TRBV20-1
CSAILAGRPDNEQFF
>16|few|TRBV10-2
CASSEYQGIDYNEQFF
>16|few|TRBV7-2
CASSLDPPGRVFEAFF
>15|many|TRBV24-1
CATSAQWQGTGEQFF
>17|few|TRBV6-1
CASSGSGSVTSNQPQHF
>14|NA|TRBV29-1
CSVETGGIGTEAFF
>13|NA|TRBV10-3
CAISTGFNQPQHF
>15|many|TRBV4-2
CASSQRDGDNQPQHF
>13|few|TRBV7-9
CASSRKGLDTQYF
>18|NA|TRBV5-1
CASSPGHPTGVSYNEQFF
>8|NA|TRBV7-6
CASSWGYF
>15|NA|TRBV7-3
CASSLRGGSLNEQFF
>14|many|TRBV6-2/TRBV6-3
CASTQRGTSYEQYF
>17|NA|TRBV15
CATSRDLGTIYNSPLHF
>14|NA|TRBV7-9
CASSFDGDNQPQHF
>12|few|TRBV7-2
CASSLLQETQYF
>14|few|TRBV2
CASSGTGSNYGYTF
>20|NA|TRBV18
CASSPTPYRGPSSSYNEQFF
>15|many|TRBV5-6
CASSRSGASHQPQHF
>12|NA|TRBV18
CASSKMNTEAFF
>14|few|TRBV2
CASAGTGDTDTQYF
>15|NA|TRBV6-2/TRBV6-3
CASSYELAGVDEQFF
>13|NA|TRBV18
CASSPEGGYGYTF
>15|medium-sized|TRBV11-2
CASSWSGTDQETQYF
>16|NA|TRBV5-6
CASSFYRVDKNTEAFF
>16|NA|TRBV29-1
CSVERLAGVGSDEQFF
>14|few|TRBV10-3
CAISESTQGQPQHF
>14|NA|TRBV12-3/TRBV12-4
CASSLGQDNTEAFF
>14|NA|TRBV18
CASSPRTVTYEQYF
>13|few|TRBV15
CATLRDRNTEAFF
>14|NA|TRBV4-3
CASSQDRGIQPQHF
>13|many|TRBV20-1
CSARADSNQPQHF
>14|NA|TRBV20-1
CSARPSGPNTEAFF
>13|many|TRBV20-1
CSASKGKADEQYF
>17|many|TRBV3-1
CASSQGPETRFLREQYF
>12|NA|TRBV3-1
CASSQWGAEAFF
>14|few|TRBV7-2
CASSWTGTNEKLFF
>13|many|TRBV11-2
CASSVGGISVQYF
>14|many|TRBV3-1
CASSQRGRAFEQYF
>15|many|TRBV11-2
CASSTKTGVSETQYF
>13|NA|TRBV6-2/TRBV6-3
CASSLREEETQYF
>12|NA|TRBV6-2/TRBV6-3
CASAAVPHTQYF
>14|many|TRBV7-6
CASSLDGRTGELFF
>13|NA|TRBV20-1
CSAATGNSYEQYF
>14|many|TRBV12-3/TRBV12-4
CASGREGLNTEAFF
>14|many|TRBV7-3
CASSLTLHENEQFF
>16|many|TRBV7-2
CASSLGQGYLSTEAFF
>12|many|TRBV20-1
CSAKGQIYGYTF
>16|few|TRBV29-1
CSVDPSGRPAQETQYF
>13|many|TRBV7-2
CASSLSGRHEAFF
>13|many|TRBV3-1
CASSQGGAGELFF